The subject of this entry is one TCR beta chain. The CDR3 contains 15 residues. CDR1 MNHNS and CDR2 SASEGT come from the germline V gene. Trimming stripped 2 bases from V and 2 bases from J, with 12 bases between. The data were obtained in a study of T cell changes during pregnancy in multiple sclerosis. Some clones are missing from TCRdb's copy, which holds only in-frame ones; the method was immunoSEQ multiplex PCR. The table records tens of thousands of clones, approximately 93% of them present only once. This TCR derives from a female donor with multiple sclerosis, enrolled in a pregnancy study. V and J are TRBV6-1 and TRBJ1-2, with D tentatively TRBD1 (6 bases). Sample: peripheral blood, taken in the second trimester of pregnancy. The CDR3 spells CASSEPGEGNYGYTF. In DNA, the CDR3 is TGTGCCAGCAGTGAACCAGGGGAAGGGAACTATGGCTACACCTTC.